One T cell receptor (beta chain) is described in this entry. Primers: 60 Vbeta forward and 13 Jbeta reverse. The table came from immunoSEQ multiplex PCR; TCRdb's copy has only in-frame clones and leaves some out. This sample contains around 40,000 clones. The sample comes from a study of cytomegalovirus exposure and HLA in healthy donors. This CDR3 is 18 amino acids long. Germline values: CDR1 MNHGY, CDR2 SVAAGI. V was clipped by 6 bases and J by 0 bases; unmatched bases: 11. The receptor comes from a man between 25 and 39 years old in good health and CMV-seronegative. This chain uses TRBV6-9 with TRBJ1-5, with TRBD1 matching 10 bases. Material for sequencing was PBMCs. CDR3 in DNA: TGTGCCAGCAGACAGAGGACAGGGGGTCCCTTTAGCAATCAGCCCCAGCATTTT. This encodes CASRQRTGGPFSNQPQHF.